These 8 T cell receptor beta chains were sequenced from one sample in a study of shared clonotypes between healthy human individuals. Naive CD8 cells comprised CD45RO-negative, CCR7-positively selected cells, excluding terminally differentiated effector memory CD45RA+ cells. The assay was immunoSEQ multiplex PCR, and TCRdb's table has in-frame clones only and misses some. The sample carries some 2 million clones, approximately 94% recorded once. Sequenced material: naive CD8+ T cells sorted from blood. The source is a man between 18 and 35 years old in good health.

The V and J genes are TRBV6-6 and TRBJ2-2; 12 bases fit TRBD2. This CDR3 has 15 amino acids. Germline CDR1 and CDR2: MNHNY and SVGAGI (reference sequence). Unmatched junction bases numbered 8, after V lost 6 bases and J lost 9 bases. CDR3 sequence reads: CASSQLAGGFWELFF. DNA of the CDR3: TGTGCCAGCAGCCAACTAGCGGGAGGATTCTGGGAGCTGTTTTTT.

The chain couples TRBV5-5 to TRBJ1-4, with D unresolved. CDR1 and CDR2 (germline): SGHKS, YYEKEE (reference sequence). Trimming took off 3 bases at V and 0 bases at J, with 9 bases between the two ends. The CDR3 has 15 amino acids. The CDR3 here is CASSSDGSTNEKLFF. Here the CDR3 DNA reads TGTGCCAGCAGCTCGGACGGGTCAACTAATGAAAAACTGTTTTTT.

In its sample, this clone was seen a few times. At the DNA level, this CDR3 is encoded by other sequences in the same sample as well. V usage is TRBV7-9 and J usage is TRBJ2-7; possibly TRBD1 for D (6 bases). The CDR3 runs to 13 residues. The germline CDR1 and CDR2 sequences are SEHNR and FQNEAQ (reference sequence). V shed 2 bases and J shed 2 bases, with 7 bases lying between them. The CDR3 DNA sequence: TGTGCCAGCAGCTTACAGGGGACCTACGAGCAGTACTTC. Translation: CASSLQGTYEQYF.

The rearrangement links TRBV11-2 to TRBJ1-2, with unresolved D. This CDR3 comprises 13 residues. V lost 1 base to trimming and J lost 7 bases, with 10 bases between them. The V gene's germline CDR1 is SGHAT and CDR2 FQNNGV. The CDR3 nucleotides read TGTGCCAGCAGCTTAGTTCTTCGGGGTGGCTACACCTTC. Amino acids: CASSLVLRGGYTF.

The rearrangement uses TRBV7-3 and TRBJ1-6, with TRBD1 matching over 7 bases. V lost 5 bases to trimming and J lost 5 bases; unmatched junction nucleotides: 3. The CDR3 runs to 14 residues. The germline V gene encodes CDR1 SGHTA and CDR2 FQGTGA. The chain's CDR3 is CASSIGTDNSPLHF. In DNA form, the CDR3 reads TGTGCCAGCAGCATCGGGACAGATAATTCACCCCTCCACTTT.

V usage is TRBV19 and J usage is TRBJ2-1, with D hard to call. CDR1 and CDR2 (germline): LNHDA, SQIVND (reference sequence). V shed 1 base and J shed 3 bases, with 10 bases lying between them. CDR3 length equals 15 residues. This CDR3 reads CASSIGQAIYNEQFF. The CDR3, as DNA: TGTGCCAGTAGTATAGGGCAGGCCATCTACAATGAGCAGTTCTTC.

The chain combines TRBV5-4 with TRBJ2-7; D unresolved. Germline CDR1 SGHNT, CDR2 YYREEE (reference sequence). The length of the CDR3 is 14 residues. Trimming stripped 1 base from V and 2 bases from J, with 10 bases between. The CDR3 is CASSLYTEAYEQYF. The CDR3, as DNA: TGTGCCAGCAGCTTGTACACAGAGGCCTACGAGCAGTACTTC.

The chain couples TRBV9 to TRBJ2-1; 9 nucleotides agree with TRBD1. V was pared by 3 bases and J by 0 bases, with 4 bases of the junction left unmatched. The CDR3 spans 16 residues. Germline-derived CDR1 and CDR2 are SGDLS and YYNGEE. The CDR3: CASSAGQGNSYNEQFF. For the CDR3, the DNA is TGTGCCAGCAGCGCCGGACAGGGGAACTCCTACAATGAGCAGTTCTTC.